This is a list of T cell receptor beta chains from one sample in a study of cytomegalovirus exposure and HLA in healthy donors. Sequencing was performed with immunoSEQ multiplex PCR; in TCRdb, only in-frame clones are kept and a portion is missing. The sample contains tens of thousands of clones, around 90% of which appear only once. The material sequenced was PBMCs. The receptors originated from a woman aged 35 to 49 in good health and CMV-seropositive. CDR3s include the opening cysteine and the closing phenylalanine or tryptophan. D genes are given only for firm matches. Rows may omit the clone size; those that give it use once, few, many or a size class.

j_gene,d_gene,abundance,v_gene,CDR3aa,CDR3nt
TRBJ2-7,TRBD1,NA,TRBV2,CASSEGGQDYEQYF,TGTGCCAGCAGTGAAGGGGGACAGGACTACGAGCAGTACTTC
TRBJ2-5,TRBD1,NA,TRBV6-1,CASLRTGQETQYF,TGTGCCAGCCTCCGGACAGGGCAAGAGACCCAGTACTTC
TRBJ1-5,NA,NA,TRBV6-6,CASKRDSNQPQHF,TGTGCCAGCAAGAGGGATAGCAATCAGCCCCAGCATTTT
TRBJ1-4,TRBD1,few,TRBV5-1,CASSPTGGEKLFF,TGCGCCAGCAGCCCCACAGGGGGTGAAAAACTGTTTTTT
TRBJ1-1,TRBD1,NA,TRBV5-1,CASSLGLQGTTEAFF,TGCGCCAGCAGCTTGGGGTTACAGGGGACCACTGAAGCTTTCTTT
TRBJ2-2,TRBD1,once,TRBV18,CASSPGQGKIGELFF,TGTGCCAGCTCACCAGGACAGGGCAAAATCGGGGAGCTGTTTTTT
TRBJ2-1,NA,NA,TRBV29-1,CSVAGQYTDEQFF,TGCAGCGTTGCCGGACAGTATACCGATGAGCAGTTCTTC
TRBJ1-4,NA,NA,TRBV5-1,CASSLDRPNEKLFF,TGCGCCAGCAGCCTGGACAGACCGAATGAAAAACTGTTTTTT
TRBJ1-2,NA,NA,TRBV7-2,CASSQRPGYTF,TGTGCCAGCAGCCAGAGGCCAGGCTACACCTTC
TRBJ1-2,NA,once,TRBV10-2,CASSESGEDRYTF,TGCGCCAGCAGTGAGTCGGGAGAAGATCGCTACACCTTC
TRBJ1-2,TRBD1,NA,TRBV7-9,CASSQTGGDYGYTF,TGTGCCAGCAGCCAAACAGGGGGCGACTATGGCTACACCTTC
TRBJ2-5,NA,NA,TRBV5-1,CASSLGPGAQETQYF,TGCGCCAGCAGCTTGGGACCGGGAGCGCAAGAGACCCAGTACTTC
TRBJ2-1,NA,NA,TRBV6-6,CASSPTSNEQFF,TGTGCCAGCAGTCCGACTAGCAATGAGCAGTTCTTC
TRBJ1-5,NA,NA,TRBV9,CASSVAGSDQPQHF,TGTGCCAGCAGCGTAGCGGGTAGCGATCAGCCCCAGCATTTT
TRBJ2-7,TRBD1,NA,TRBV27,CASSPGDSSYEQYF,TGTGCCAGCAGTCCCGGGGACAGCTCCTACGAGCAGTACTTC
TRBJ2-2,NA,NA,TRBV19,CASSPMAGANTGELFF,TGTGCCAGTAGTCCGATGGCGGGGGCAAACACCGGGGAGCTGTTTTTT
TRBJ1-6,NA,NA,TRBV28,CASKRGSYNSPLHF,TGTGCCAGCAAACGGGGCTCCTATAATTCACCCCTCCACTTT
TRBJ1-4,NA,NA,TRBV9,CASSGGPLAWEKLFF,TGTGCCAGCAGCGGGGGGCCGCTAGCTTGGGAAAAACTGTTTTTT
TRBJ2-7,NA,NA,TRBV6-1,CASIVGGFLGYEQYF,TGTGCCAGCATAGTTGGAGGGTTTCTCGGGTACGAGCAGTACTTC
TRBJ1-1,TRBD1,NA,TRBV5-1,CASRPGQGAENTEAFF,TGCGCCAGCCGCCCGGGACAGGGGGCGGAAAACACTGAAGCTTTCTTT
TRBJ2-7,NA,NA,TRBV7-5,CVRSLDGSPYEQYF,TGTGTCAGAAGCTTAGATGGGAGTCCCTACGAGCAGTACTTC
TRBJ2-3,TRBD2,NA,TRBV6-4,CASRRQAGGLTDTQYF,TGTGCCAGCAGACGGCAAGCGGGGGGCCTCACAGATACGCAGTATTTT
TRBJ2-2,TRBD1,NA,TRBV7-2,CASSLEETGARLFF,TGTGCCAGCAGCTTAGAGGAGACAGGGGCCCGACTGTTTTTT
TRBJ2-7,NA,few,TRBV2,CATQGIGNYEQYF,TGTGCCACCCAGGGTATAGGGAACTACGAGCAGTACTTC
TRBJ1-2,NA,few,TRBV11-1,CASSLVGSGYGYTF,TGTGCCAGCAGCTTAGTAGGATCGGGTTATGGCTACACCTTC
TRBJ1-2,NA,NA,TRBV7-8,CASSPSNIQGRGGYTF,TGTGCCAGCAGCCCCTCTAACATACAGGGTAGGGGTGGCTACACCTTC
TRBJ1-6,NA,NA,TRBV2,CASSERGSSYNSPLHF,TGTGCCAGCAGTGAAAGGGGTAGCTCCTATAATTCACCCCTCCACTTT
TRBJ1-2,NA,NA,TRBV6-5,CASSYQGAAYGYTF,TGTGCCAGCAGTTACCAAGGGGCAGCGTATGGCTACACCTTC
TRBJ2-7,NA,NA,TRBV5-1,CASSTRDNSYEQYF,TGCGCCAGCAGCACCCGGGACAACTCCTACGAGCAGTACTTC
TRBJ2-7,TRBD1,NA,TRBV7-6,CASSKGQGAVEQYF,TGTGCCAGCAGCAAAGGACAGGGGGCGGTGGAGCAGTACTTC
TRBJ2-7,TRBD1,NA,TRBV27,CASRGPNRGKDEQYF,TGTGCCAGTCGGGGCCCGAACAGGGGAAAAGACGAGCAGTACTTC
TRBJ1-5,NA,NA,TRBV7-2,CASGQVNQPQHF,TGTGCCAGCGGGCAGGTCAATCAGCCCCAGCATTTT
TRBJ2-3,TRBD1,NA,TRBV6-4,CASSDWTGSNTDTQYF,TGTGCCAGCAGTGACTGGACAGGGTCTAACACAGATACGCAGTATTTT
TRBJ2-1,NA,NA,TRBV5-1,CASSLFGQDEQFF,TGCGCCAGCAGCTTGTTTGGGCAGGATGAGCAGTTCTTC
TRBJ1-5,NA,NA,TRBV19,CASSISGRGNQPQHF,TGTGCCAGTAGTATATCTGGCAGGGGCAATCAGCCCCAGCATTTT
TRBJ1-2,NA,NA,TRBV6-6,CASSYSGRDGYTF,TGTGCCAGCAGTTACTCCGGCAGGGATGGCTACACCTTC
TRBJ2-1,NA,NA,TRBV29-1,CSVVKIAGSSYNEQFF,TGCAGCGTTGTAAAGATCGCGGGAAGCTCCTACAATGAGCAGTTCTTC